These 21 T cell receptor beta chains were all obtained from the same sample, sequenced in a study of long-term antiretroviral therapy in people with HIV. The assay, immunoSEQ v3.0, was run at survey level. Repertoires were generated with immunoSEQ multiplex PCR, while TCRdb's copy carries only in-frame clones and drops some. Here the sample spans 25,000 to 35,000 clones, 93% being singletons. The sample in question was unsorted PBMCs, obtained approximately 6.3 years after starting antiretroviral therapy. These TCRs come from a woman in her thirties or forties with HIV.

This sequence joins TRBV7-2 and TRBJ1-1, with 7 positions matching TRBD1. V lost 4 bases, J lost 1 base, and 3 bases stayed unmatched. The CDR3 runs 14 residues. CDR1 and CDR2 from the germline V gene are SGHTA and FQGNSA. The CDR3: CASSSNRGNTEAFF. The CDR3 coding sequence is TGTGCCAGCAGCTCTAACAGGGGGAACACTGAAGCTTTCTTT.

The gene calls are TRBV10-1 and TRBJ1-1; 8 nucleotides match TRBD1. CDR3 size: 15 residues. V was pared by 5 bases and J by 5 bases, with 10 bases of the junction left unmatched. Germline V CDR1 and CDR2: WNHNN, SYGVQD (reference sequence). The CDR3 nucleotides are TGCGCCAGCAGTTTTTACAGGGGGACAGCAACTGAAGCTTTCTTT. It specifies CASSFYRGTATEAFF.

The chain carries TRBV5-5 and TRBJ2-1; 8 nucleotides agree with TRBD2. CDR3 length: 16 amino acids. Germline V gives CDR1 SGHKS, CDR2 YYEKEE (reference sequence). V shed 4 bases, J shed 5 bases, and the junction held 11 bases outside the gene matches. The CDR3 region has the DNA TGTGCCAGCAGCCCACTTAGAAGCGGGGGCCACAATGAGCAGTTCTTC. Encoded protein: CASSPLRSGGHNEQFF.

This sequence joins TRBV7-2 and TRBJ2-3; D is unresolved. With 1 base removed from V and 2 bases from J, the gap between germline ends came to 7 bases. Per germline, CDR1 SGHTA and CDR2 FQGNSA. This CDR3 comprises 14 residues. CDR3 coding DNA: TGTGCCAGCAGCTTAGACAGCTACACAGATACGCAGTATTTT. This gives the protein CASSLDSYTDTQYF.

The count of this clone is one. This chain joins TRBV4-1 and TRBJ2-7; 7 bases align to TRBD1. V shed 5 bases, J shed 2 bases, and the junction held 3 bases outside the gene matches. The germline CDR1 and CDR2 sequences are MGHRA and YSYEKL. The CDR3 runs 13 residues. The CDR3 DNA reads TGCGCCAGCAGCTTGGACAGGCCCTACGAGCAGTACTTC. Protein sequence: CASSLDRPYEQYF.

The chain combines TRBV27 with TRBJ1-1, with D uncertain. This CDR3 contains 13 residues. The V gene lost 6 bases and the J gene lost 2 bases, with 10 bases spanning the gap. CDR1 is MNHEY, CDR2 SMNVEV, per germline (reference sequence). The CDR3 nucleotides are TGTGCCAGCAGCCTCTTTAGCAACACTGAAGCTTTCTTT. Its translation: CASSLFSNTEAFF.

This CDR3 reads CASSVTGGSYNSPLHF. DNA for the CDR3: TGTGCCAGCAGTGTAACAGGGGGCTCCTATAATTCACCCCTCCACTTT. V gene TRBV6-1 combines with J gene TRBJ1-6, with 8 bases aligning to TRBD1. Germline-derived CDR1 and CDR2 are MNHNS and SASEGT. V lost 4 bases and J lost 0; bases outside the gene matches: 2. The CDR3 has 16 amino acids.

This clone was observed once. The chain links TRBV5-1 to TRBJ2-2; TRBD1 matches 11 bases. The CDR3 covers 18 residues. J gave up 3 bases and V 2 bases, and 9 bases lay outside the gene matches. CDR1 SGHRS and CDR2 YFSETQ come from the germline V gene. DNA of the CDR3: TGCGCCAGCAGCTTTCAAGCAGGGACAGGGGGATACACCGGGGAGCTGTTTTTT. It translates to CASSFQAGTGGYTGELFF.

V gene TRBV4-1 combines with J gene TRBJ1-2; D gene unclear. The CDR3 runs 15 residues. Germline assignment: CDR1 MGHRA and CDR2 YSYEKL. Trimming shortened V by 1 base and J by 0 bases, and 9 bases separated the two germline ends. The CDR3 spells CASSQGPATNYGYTF. In DNA form, the CDR3 reads TGCGCCAGCAGCCAAGGGCCAGCCACTAACTATGGCTACACCTTC.

This chain joins TRBV5-5 and TRBJ1-6; D not resolved. V shed 2 bases and J shed 6 bases, with 6 bases lying between them. The CDR3 is made up of 13 amino acids. The germline V gene has CDR1 SGHKS and CDR2 YYEKEE (reference sequence). CDR3 DNA sequence: TGTGCCAGCAGCTTCGTCCGTAATTCACCCCTCCACTTT. Its translation is CASSFVRNSPLHF.

The rearrangement uses TRBV5-1 and TRBJ2-3; 10 bases align to TRBD2. J gave up 1 base and V 5 bases, and 4 bases lay outside the gene matches. The CDR3 runs 15 residues. Germline V gene lookup returns CDR1 SGHRS and CDR2 YFSETQ. DNA for the CDR3: TGCGCCAGCAGTGTCGGGACTAGCGGCACAGATACGCAGTATTTT. Residues: CASSVGTSGTDTQYF.

This chain links TRBV29-1 with TRBJ1-5, with D possibly being TRBD1 (5 bases). Germline CDR1 SQVTM, CDR2 ANQGSEA. V was shortened by 6 bases and J by 4 bases, with 10 bases between the two germline ends. This CDR3 contains 12 residues. DNA for the CDR3: TGCAGCGTCAGGGACGGTAATCAGCCCCAGCATTTT. The encoded protein is CSVRDGNQPQHF.

The chain employs TRBV18 and TRBJ1-1; 8 nucleotides agree with TRBD1. Germline V gene sequence: CDR1 KGHSH, CDR2 LQKENI. The J segment lost 0 bases and the V segment lost 0 bases, leaving 12 bases of the junction unmatched. CDR3 length: 19 residues. This CDR3 reads CASSPPGKLAQGVNTEAFF. For the CDR3, the DNA is TGTGCCAGCTCACCACCTGGAAAGCTGGCACAGGGGGTGAACACTGAAGCTTTCTTT.

The chain links TRBV7-2 to TRBJ1-2; D call uncertain. The CDR3 is 14 amino acids. The V end was cut by 1 base, the J end by 0 bases, with 6 bases between. The germline gives CDR1 SGHTA, CDR2 FQGNSA. The CDR3 DNA reads TGTGCCAGCAGCTTAGGGGATCCTAACTATGGCTACACCTTC. Its protein is CASSLGDPNYGYTF.

This rearrangement joins TRBV18 to TRBJ1-4; D call uncertain. The V gene's germline CDR1 is KGHSH and CDR2 LQKENI. There are 14 residues in the CDR3. V was cut by 3 bases and J by 4 bases, with 9 bases left in between. CDR3 nucleotides: TGTGCCAGCTCACCTCGGACGGGTAATGAAAAACTGTTTTTT. This encodes CASSPRTGNEKLFF.

J is TRBJ1-2 and V is TRBV19, with no clear D. The CDR3 runs to 17 residues. Germline CDR1 and CDR2: LNHDA and SQIVND (reference sequence). The V gene lost 0 bases and the J gene lost 7 bases, with 21 bases spanning the gap. This CDR3 reads CASSIDSSHVKVGGYTF. As DNA, the CDR3 is TGTGCCAGTAGTATAGATTCCTCACATGTTAAAGTGGGTGGCTACACCTTC.

The V and J genes are TRBV9 and TRBJ2-1, with D perhaps matching TRBD2 (5 bases). The CDR3 spans 14 residues. Trimming removed 4 bases at V and 9 bases at J, with 17 bases between. Germline-derived CDR1 and CDR2 are SGDLS and YYNGEE. CDR3 sequence: CASSSAVVWGEQFF. CDR3 coding DNA: TGTGCCAGCAGCTCAGCGGTAGTCTGGGGTGAGCAGTTCTTC.

The chain recombines TRBV18 with TRBJ2-4, with a possible D match to TRBD1 (5 bases). With 2 bases removed from V and 6 bases from J, the gap between germline ends came to 20 bases. Germline V gene lookup returns CDR1 KGHSH and CDR2 LQKENI. The CDR3 spans 17 residues. The CDR3 sequence is CASSPSAPQDLGNIQYF. The CDR3 DNA reads TGTGCCAGCTCACCATCGGCACCACAGGACCTAGGAAACATTCAGTACTTC.

This chain joins TRBV18 and TRBJ2-2, with D perhaps TRBD1 (6 bases). CDR1 and CDR2 from the germline V gene are KGHSH and LQKENI. CDR3 length: 16 amino acids. V dropped 0 bases and J dropped 4 bases, with 12 bases sitting between them. This CDR3 is CASSPPPGAATGELFF. CDR3 DNA: TGTGCCAGCTCACCACCGCCAGGGGCGGCCACCGGGGAGCTGTTTTTT. Supplemented by reference TRBV18 and TRBJ2-2, the full variable domain reads NAGVMQNPRHLVRRRGQEARLRCSPMKGHSHVYWYRQLPEEGLKFMVYLQKENIIDESGMPKERFSAEFPKEGPSILRIQQVVRGDSAAYFCASSPPPGAATGELFFGEGSRLTVL.

The V gene is TRBV10-3, the J gene TRBJ1-2; perhaps TRBD1 as D (6 bases). Trimming left V 3 bases short and J 7 bases short, with 15 bases between. Germline V CDR1 and CDR2: ENHRY, SYGVKD. CDR3 length: 14 amino acids. The CDR3 reads CAISDTQGFSGYTF. The CDR3 bases are TGTGCCATCAGTGATACACAGGGTTTTAGTGGCTACACCTTC.

The chain recombines TRBV7-9 with TRBJ2-1; unclear D gene. The length of the CDR3 is 14 residues. The germline V gene encodes CDR1 SEHNR and CDR2 FQNEAQ (reference sequence). Trimming removed 6 bases from V and 0 bases from J, with 9 bases in between. Written as DNA, the CDR3 is TGTGCCAGCAGGGTCGGCAACTCCTACAATGAGCAGTTCTTC. As protein: CASRVGNSYNEQFF. Complete variable domain (other parts from reference TRBV7-9 and TRBJ2-1): DTGVSQNPRHKITKRGQNVTFRCDPISEHNRLYWYRQTLGQGPEFLTYFQNEAQLEKSRLLSDRFSAERPKGSFSTLEIQRTEQGDSAMYLCASRVGNSYNEQFFGPGTRLTVL.